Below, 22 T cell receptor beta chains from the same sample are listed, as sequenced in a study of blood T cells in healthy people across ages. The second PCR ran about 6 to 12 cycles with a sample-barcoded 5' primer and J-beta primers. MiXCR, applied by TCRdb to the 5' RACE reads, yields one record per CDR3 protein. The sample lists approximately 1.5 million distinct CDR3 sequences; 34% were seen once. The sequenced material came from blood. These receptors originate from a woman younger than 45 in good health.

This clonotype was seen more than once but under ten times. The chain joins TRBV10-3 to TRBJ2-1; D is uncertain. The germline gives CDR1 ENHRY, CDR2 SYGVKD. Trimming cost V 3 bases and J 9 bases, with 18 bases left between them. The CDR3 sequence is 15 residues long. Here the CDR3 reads CAISEGRRAPSEQFF. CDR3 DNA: TGTGCCATCAGTGAAGGTCGAAGGGCCCCTAGTGAGCAGTTCTTC.

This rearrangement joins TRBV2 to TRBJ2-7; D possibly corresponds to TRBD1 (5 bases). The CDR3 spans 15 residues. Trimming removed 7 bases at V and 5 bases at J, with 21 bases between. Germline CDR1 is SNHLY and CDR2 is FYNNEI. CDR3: CASMLLSVRADEQYF. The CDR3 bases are TGTGCCAGCATGTTATTGTCGGTCAGGGCGGACGAGCAGTACTTC. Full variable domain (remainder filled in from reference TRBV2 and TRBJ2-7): EPEVTQTPSHQVTQMGQEVILRCVPISNHLYFYWYRQILGQKVEFLVSFYNNEISEKSEIFDDQFSVERPDGSNFTLKIRSTKLEDSAMYFCASMLLSVRADEQYFGPGTRLTVT.

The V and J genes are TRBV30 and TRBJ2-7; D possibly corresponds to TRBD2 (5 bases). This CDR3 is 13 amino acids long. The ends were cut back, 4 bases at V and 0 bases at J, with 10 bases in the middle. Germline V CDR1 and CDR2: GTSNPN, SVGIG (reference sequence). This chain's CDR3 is CAWTLGGSYEQYF. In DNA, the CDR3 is TGTGCCTGGACGTTAGGAGGCTCCTACGAGCAGTACTTC.

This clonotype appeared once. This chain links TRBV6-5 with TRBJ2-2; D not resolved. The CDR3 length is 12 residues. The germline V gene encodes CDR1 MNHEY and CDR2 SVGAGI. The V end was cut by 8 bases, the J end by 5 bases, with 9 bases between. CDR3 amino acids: CASVSPTGELFF. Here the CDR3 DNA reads TGTGCCAGCGTCAGCCCAACCGGGGAGCTGTTTTTT.

The CDR3 is CASTGGMDTEAFF. The CDR3 DNA reads TGTGCCAGCACGGGGGGGATGGACACTGAAGCTTTCTTT. This sequence joins TRBV27 and TRBJ1-1; a weak D match, TRBD1 (5 bases). The V and J ends lost 7 bases and 3 bases respectively, with 12 bases between them. The CDR3 length is 13 residues. CDR1 and CDR2 from the germline V gene are MNHEY and SMNVEV (reference sequence).

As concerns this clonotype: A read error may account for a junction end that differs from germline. CDR3 coding DNA: TGTGCCACCAGTGCGGCGGACAGGGACATTCAGTACTTC. This gives the protein CATSAADRDIQYF. This chain connects TRBV10-3 to TRBJ2-4, with TRBD1 matching 8 bases. The CDR3 consists of 13 residues. Germline CDR1 reads ENHRY; CDR2 reads SYGVKD.

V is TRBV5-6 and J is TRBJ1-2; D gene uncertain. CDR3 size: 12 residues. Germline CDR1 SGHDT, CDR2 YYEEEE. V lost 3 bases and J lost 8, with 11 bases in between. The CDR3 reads CASSSGWEGYTF. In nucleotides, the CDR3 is TGTGCCAGCAGCTCCGGGTGGGAAGGCTACACCTTC.

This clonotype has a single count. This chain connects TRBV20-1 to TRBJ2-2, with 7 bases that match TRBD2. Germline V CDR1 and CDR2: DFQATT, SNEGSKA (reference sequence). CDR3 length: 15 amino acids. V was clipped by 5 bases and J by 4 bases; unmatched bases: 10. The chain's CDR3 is CSARRTSTTTGELFF. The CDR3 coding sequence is TGCAGTGCTCGAAGGACTAGTACGACCACCGGGGAGCTGTTTTTT.

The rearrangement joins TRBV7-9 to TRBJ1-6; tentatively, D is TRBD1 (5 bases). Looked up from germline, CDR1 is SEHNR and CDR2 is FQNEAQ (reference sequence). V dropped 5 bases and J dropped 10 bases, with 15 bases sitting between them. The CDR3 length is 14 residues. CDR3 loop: CASSLYQGDSPLHF. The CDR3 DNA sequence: TGTGCCAGCAGCCTGTATCAGGGTGACTCACCCCTCCACTTT.

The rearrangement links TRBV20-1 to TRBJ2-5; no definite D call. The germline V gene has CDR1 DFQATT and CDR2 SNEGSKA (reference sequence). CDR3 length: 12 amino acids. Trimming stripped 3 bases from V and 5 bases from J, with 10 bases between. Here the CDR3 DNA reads TGCAGTGCTAGGAGACCTGAGGAGACCCAGTACTTC. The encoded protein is CSARRPEETQYF.

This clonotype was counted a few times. The CDR3 DNA is TGTGCCAGCAGCGTCAGCAGGACAGGGCCGAACACCGGGGAGCTGTTTTTT. Amino acids: CASSVSRTGPNTGELFF. V gene TRBV9 combines with J gene TRBJ2-2, with TRBD1 matching over 8 bases. The germline gives CDR1 SGDLS, CDR2 YYNGEE. CDR3 length: 17 amino acids. The V segment lost 2 bases and the J segment 0 bases; nucleotides outside the gene matches: 6.

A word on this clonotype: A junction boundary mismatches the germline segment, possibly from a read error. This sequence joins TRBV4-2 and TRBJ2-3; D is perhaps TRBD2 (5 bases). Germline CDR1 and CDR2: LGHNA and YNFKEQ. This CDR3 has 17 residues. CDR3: CASSQDQSGSSTDAQYF. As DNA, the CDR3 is TGTGCCAGCAGCCAAGATCAAAGTGGGTCTAGCACAGATGCGCAGTATTTT.

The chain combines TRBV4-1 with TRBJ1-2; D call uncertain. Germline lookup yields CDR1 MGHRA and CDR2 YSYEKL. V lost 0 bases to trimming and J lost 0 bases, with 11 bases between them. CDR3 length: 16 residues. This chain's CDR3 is CASSQEGIPSNYGYTF. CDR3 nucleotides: TGCGCCAGCAGCCAAGAAGGCATCCCCTCTAACTATGGCTACACCTTC.

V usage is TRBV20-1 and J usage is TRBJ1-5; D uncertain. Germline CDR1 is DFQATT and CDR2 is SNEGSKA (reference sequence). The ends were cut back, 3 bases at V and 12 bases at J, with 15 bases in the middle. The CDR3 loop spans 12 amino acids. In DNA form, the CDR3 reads TGCAGTGCTAGCAGAGGGTTTGTCCTCCAGCATTTT. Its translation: CSASRGFVLQHF.

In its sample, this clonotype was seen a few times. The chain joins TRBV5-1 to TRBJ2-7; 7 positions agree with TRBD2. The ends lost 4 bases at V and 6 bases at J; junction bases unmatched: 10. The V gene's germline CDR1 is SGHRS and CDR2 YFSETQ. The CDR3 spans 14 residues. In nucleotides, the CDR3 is TGCGCCAGCAGCCCCTGGCGGGGGTCGGTCGAGCAGTACTTC. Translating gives CASSPWRGSVEQYF.

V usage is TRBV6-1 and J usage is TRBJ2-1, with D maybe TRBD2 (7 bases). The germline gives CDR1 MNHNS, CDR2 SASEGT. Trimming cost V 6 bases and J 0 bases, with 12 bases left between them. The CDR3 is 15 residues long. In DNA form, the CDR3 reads TGTGCCAGCAGGCTCGGGGGGCGCTCCTACAATGAGCAGTTCTTC. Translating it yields CASRLGGRSYNEQFF.

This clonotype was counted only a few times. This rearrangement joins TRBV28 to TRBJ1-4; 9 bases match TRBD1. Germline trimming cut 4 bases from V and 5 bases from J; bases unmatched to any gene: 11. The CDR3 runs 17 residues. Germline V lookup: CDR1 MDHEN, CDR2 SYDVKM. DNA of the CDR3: TGTGCCAGCAGTTCCGGGACAGGGTTGGCCTTAAATGAAAAACTGTTTTTT. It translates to CASSSGTGLALNEKLFF.

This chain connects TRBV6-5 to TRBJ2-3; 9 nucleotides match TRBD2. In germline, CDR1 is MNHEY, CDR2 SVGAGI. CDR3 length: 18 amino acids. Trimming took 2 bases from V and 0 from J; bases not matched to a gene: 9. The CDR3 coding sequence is TGTGCCAGCAGTTACGGGGGGAGAGCGGGGGGCAGCACAGATACGCAGTATTTT. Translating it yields CASSYGGRAGGSTDTQYF.

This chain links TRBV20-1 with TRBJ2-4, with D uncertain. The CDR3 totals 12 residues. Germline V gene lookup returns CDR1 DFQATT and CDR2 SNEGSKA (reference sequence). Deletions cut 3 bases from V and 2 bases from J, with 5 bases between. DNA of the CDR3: TGCAGTGCTAGTCCCACCAAAAACATTCAGTACTTC. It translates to CSASPTKNIQYF.

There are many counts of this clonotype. The CDR3 sequence is CASSPTGAPGYTF. Written as DNA, the CDR3 is TGTGCCAGCAGTCCTACCGGAGCTCCCGGCTACACCTTC. The chain recombines TRBV12-3 or TRBV12-4 with TRBJ1-2; D uncertain. The CDR3 has 13 amino acids. V was cut by 5 bases and J by 8 bases, with 15 bases left in between.

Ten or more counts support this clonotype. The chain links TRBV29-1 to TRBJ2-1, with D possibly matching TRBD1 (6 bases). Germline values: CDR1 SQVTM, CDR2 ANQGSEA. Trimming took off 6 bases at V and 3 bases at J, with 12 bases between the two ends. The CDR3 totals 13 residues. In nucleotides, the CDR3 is TGCAGCGTACTTGAAGGGGGCTACAATGAGCAGTTCTTC. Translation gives CSVLEGGYNEQFF.

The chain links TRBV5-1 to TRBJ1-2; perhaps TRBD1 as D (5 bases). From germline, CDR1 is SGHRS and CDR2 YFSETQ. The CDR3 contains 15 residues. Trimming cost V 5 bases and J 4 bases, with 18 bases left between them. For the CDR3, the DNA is TGCGCCAGCAGGCCCGGTGACAGCCTAATCTATGGCTACACCTTC. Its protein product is CASRPGDSLIYGYTF.